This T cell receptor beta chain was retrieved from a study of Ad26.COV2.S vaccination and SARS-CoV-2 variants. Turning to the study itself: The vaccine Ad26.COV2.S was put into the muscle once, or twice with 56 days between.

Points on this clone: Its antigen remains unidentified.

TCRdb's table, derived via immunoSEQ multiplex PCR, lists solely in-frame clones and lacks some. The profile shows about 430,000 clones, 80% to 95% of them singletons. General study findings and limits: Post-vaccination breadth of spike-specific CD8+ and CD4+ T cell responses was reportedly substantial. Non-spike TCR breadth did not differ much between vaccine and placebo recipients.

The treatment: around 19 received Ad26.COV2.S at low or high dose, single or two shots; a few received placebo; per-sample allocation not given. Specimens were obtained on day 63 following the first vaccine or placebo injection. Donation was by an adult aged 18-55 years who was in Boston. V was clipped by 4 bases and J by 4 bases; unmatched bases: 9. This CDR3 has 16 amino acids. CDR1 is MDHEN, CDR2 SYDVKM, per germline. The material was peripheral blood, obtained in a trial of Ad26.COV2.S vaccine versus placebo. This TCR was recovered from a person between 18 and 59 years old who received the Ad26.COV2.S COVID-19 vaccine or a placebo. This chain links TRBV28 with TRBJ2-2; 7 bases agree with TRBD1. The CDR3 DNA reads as TGTGCCAGCAGTTCCCCTCAGACAGGGTTCACCGGGGAGCTGTTTTTT. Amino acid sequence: CASSSPQTGFTGELFF.